These T cell receptor beta chains were read from a single sample in a study of long-term antiretroviral therapy in people with HIV. The table came from immunoSEQ multiplex PCR; TCRdb's copy has only in-frame clones and leaves some out. The sample has 20,000 to 25,000 clones; more than 80% are singletons. The source material was unsorted PBMCs, sampled 0.5 years before starting antiretroviral therapy. All receptors derive from a man aged 35-49 years with HIV. Both conserved end residues are part of each CDR3. A D gene is named only where the DNA matches it firmly. Clone sizes are given selectively: once, few, many, or a class where the clone is expanded.

d_call: .
clone_size: .
v_call: TRBV5-1
j_call: TRBJ2-7
cdr3_nt: TGCGCCAGCAGTTCCGACCCCTCCTACGAGCAGTACTTC
cdr3_aa: CASSSDPSYEQYF

d_call: TRBD1
clone_size: few
v_call: TRBV18
j_call: TRBJ1-5
cdr3_nt: TGTGCCAGCTCACCGGGGGACAGGGTATACGGTCAGCCCCAGCATTTT
cdr3_aa: CASSPGDRVYGQPQHF

d_call: .
clone_size: once
v_call: TRBV5-1
j_call: TRBJ2-2
cdr3_nt: TGCGCCAGCACCCAACTTCCAAGGACCGTCACCGGGGAGCTGTTTTTT
cdr3_aa: CASTQLPRTVTGELFF

d_call: .
clone_size: .
v_call: TRBV6-5
j_call: TRBJ2-1
cdr3_nt: TGTGCCAGCAGTTACCCGGACAGATTGGGAGGCAATGAGCAGTTCTTC
cdr3_aa: CASSYPDRLGGNEQFF

d_call: .
clone_size: .
v_call: TRBV27
j_call: TRBJ2-5
cdr3_nt: TGTGCCAGCAGGGCCCCCTACCGCGGGGCCGGGGAGACCCAGTACTTC
cdr3_aa: CASRAPYRGAGETQYF

d_call: .
clone_size: medium-sized
v_call: TRBV5-5
j_call: TRBJ2-3
cdr3_nt: TGTGCCAGCAGCGGTCATGCCGGGACGGAAAGCACAGATACGCAGTATTTT
cdr3_aa: CASSGHAGTESTDTQYF

d_call: TRBD1
clone_size: .
v_call: TRBV19
j_call: TRBJ2-7
cdr3_nt: TGTGCCAGTAGTATTCAGGGGGCGAAATCCTACGAGCAGTACTTC
cdr3_aa: CASSIQGAKSYEQYF

d_call: TRBD2
clone_size: .
v_call: TRBV7-6
j_call: TRBJ2-3
cdr3_nt: TGTGCCAGCAGCTCCCTAGCGGGGATCACAGATACGCAGTATTTT
cdr3_aa: CASSSLAGITDTQYF

d_call: TRBD1
clone_size: once
v_call: TRBV30
j_call: TRBJ2-1
cdr3_nt: TGTGCCTGGTCCCCGTCCGAGACAGGGAGGTTCTTC
cdr3_aa: CAWSPSETGRFF

d_call: TRBD1
clone_size: .
v_call: TRBV7-9
j_call: TRBJ1-1
cdr3_nt: TGTGCCAGCAGCTCAGGGGGGGGCGGGGACACTGAAGCTTTCTTT
cdr3_aa: CASSSGGGGDTEAFF

d_call: TRBD1
clone_size: .
v_call: TRBV7-8
j_call: TRBJ1-4
cdr3_nt: TGTGCCAGCAGCTTGACGGACAGGGCGGGAAAACTGTTTTTT
cdr3_aa: CASSLTDRAGKLFF

d_call: TRBD2
clone_size: .
v_call: TRBV7-3
j_call: TRBJ2-2
cdr3_nt: TGTGCCAGCAGCGCGACTAGCGGGGCGATTAACACCGGGGAGCTGTTTTTT
cdr3_aa: CASSATSGAINTGELFF

d_call: .
clone_size: .
v_call: TRBV7-9
j_call: TRBJ2-1
cdr3_nt: TGTGCCAGCCGGGGCCCTACCTACAATGAGCAGTTCTTC
cdr3_aa: CASRGPTYNEQFF

d_call: .
clone_size: once
v_call: TRBV5-1
j_call: TRBJ2-5
cdr3_nt: TGCGCCAGCAGCTTGGGGACAGTACAATGGGAAGAGACCCAGTACTTC
cdr3_aa: CASSLGTVQWEETQYF

d_call: TRBD1
clone_size: .
v_call: TRBV5-4
j_call: TRBJ2-3
cdr3_nt: TGTGCCAGCAGCCGTAGACAGGGGGCGCAGACAGATACGCAGTATTTT
cdr3_aa: CASSRRQGAQTDTQYF

d_call: TRBD1
clone_size: .
v_call: TRBV7-9
j_call: TRBJ2-5
cdr3_nt: TGTGCCAGCAGCTCCCCGGACAGGGGTGGGACCCAGTACTTC
cdr3_aa: CASSSPDRGGTQYF

d_call: TRBD1
clone_size: .
v_call: TRBV28
j_call: TRBJ2-7
cdr3_nt: TGTGCCAGCAGTCGAGGATCCCGGACAGGATGGTACTCCTACGAGCAGTACTTC
cdr3_aa: CASSRGSRTGWYSYEQYF

d_call: .
clone_size: .
v_call: TRBV4-1
j_call: TRBJ1-1
cdr3_nt: TGCGCCAGCAGCCAAGAGGGGAGGCGGTACACTGAAGCTTTCTTT
cdr3_aa: CASSQEGRRYTEAFF

d_call: .
clone_size: .
v_call: TRBV7-9
j_call: TRBJ2-5
cdr3_nt: TGTGCCAGCAGTTACCTGCAGGGGTTGGAGACCCAGTACTTC
cdr3_aa: CASSYLQGLETQYF